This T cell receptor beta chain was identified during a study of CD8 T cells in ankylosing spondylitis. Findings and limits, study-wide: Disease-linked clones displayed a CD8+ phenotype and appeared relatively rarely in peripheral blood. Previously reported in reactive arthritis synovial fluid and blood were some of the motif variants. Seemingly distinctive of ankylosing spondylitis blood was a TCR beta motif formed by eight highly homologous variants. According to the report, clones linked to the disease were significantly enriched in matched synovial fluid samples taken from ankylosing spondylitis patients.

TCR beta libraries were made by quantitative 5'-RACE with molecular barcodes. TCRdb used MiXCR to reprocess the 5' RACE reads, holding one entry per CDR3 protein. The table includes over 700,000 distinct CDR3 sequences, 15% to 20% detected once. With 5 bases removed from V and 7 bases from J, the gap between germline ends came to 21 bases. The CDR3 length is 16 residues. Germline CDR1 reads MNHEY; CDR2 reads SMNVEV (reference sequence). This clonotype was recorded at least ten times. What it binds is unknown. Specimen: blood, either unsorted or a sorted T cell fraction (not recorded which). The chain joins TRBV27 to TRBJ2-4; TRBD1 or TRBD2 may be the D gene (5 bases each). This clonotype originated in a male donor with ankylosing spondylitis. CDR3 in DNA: TGTGCCAGCAGTGCGCCCGGGGCGACAGATGGGAACATTCAGTACTTC. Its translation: CASSAPGATDGNIQYF.